This is a list of T cell receptor beta chains from one sample in a study of CD8 T cells in ankylosing spondylitis. TCRdb fed the 5' RACE reads into MiXCR, producing one record per CDR3 protein. Among some 330,000 distinct CDR3 sequences listed, roughly 8% were seen once. What was sequenced was blood, either unsorted or a sorted T cell fraction (not recorded which). These receptors all stem from a male donor with ankylosing spondylitis. Each CDR3 is given with its conserved first and last residue. The D gene is left open where the match is weak. Clone size, where shown, is once, few, many, or a class for clones that have expanded.

clone_size j_call d_call v_call cdr3_nt cdr3_aa
- TRBJ2-2 TRBD2 TRBV7-2 TGTGCCAGCAGCCTGGCCCGGGCGCGGGGGACCGGGGAGCTGTTTTTT CASSLARARGTGELFF
- TRBJ2-7 TRBD2 TRBV7-8 TGTGCCAGCAGCTTAGCCCGGACTAGCGGAGCCTACGAGCAGTACTTC CASSLARTSGAYEQYF
many TRBJ2-7 - TRBV28 TGTGCCAGCAGTTTCCCAGACCTCTACGAGCAGTACTTC CASSFPDLYEQYF
- TRBJ2-7 TRBD1 TRBV7-9 TGTGCCAGCAGCGCTGGACAGGCAAAGCAGTACTTC CASSAGQAKQYF
- TRBJ2-2 - TRBV19 TGTGCCAGTAGTATAGGGGGGATGGCCGGGGAGCTGTTTTTT CASSIGGMAGELFF
few TRBJ2-1 TRBD2 TRBV20-1 TGCAGTGCTAGTTGGCTAGCGGGATACAATGAGCAGTTCTTC CSASWLAGYNEQFF
few TRBJ1-2 - TRBV29-1 TGCAGCGTGGAACTCGTTGGCTACACCTTC CSVELVGYTF
- TRBJ2-3 TRBD2 TRBV20-1 TGCAGTGCTATCCTGGGACTAGCGGGAGAATTAGATACGCAGTATTTT CSAILGLAGELDTQYF
many TRBJ2-7 TRBD2 TRBV14 TGTGCCAGCAGCCCCCGGACTAGCGGGAGGAACGAGCAGTACTTC CASSPRTSGRNEQYF
- TRBJ2-7 TRBD2 TRBV6-1 TGTGCCAGCAGCCTACGGGAGGGGTCCTACGAGCAGTACTTC CASSLREGSYEQYF
- TRBJ2-7 TRBD1 TRBV5-1 TGCGCCAGCAGCCCGAGAGACAGGGCCTCAGGGCTCTCACAGTACTTC CASSPRDRASGLSQYF
many TRBJ1-5 - TRBV29-1 TGCAGCGTTAGACAGAATAGCAATCAGCCCCAGCATTTT CSVRQNSNQPQHF
many TRBJ2-5 TRBD2 TRBV20-1 TGCAGTGCTAGACGGGGGGTGTCCGTTGAGACCCAGTACTTC CSARRGVSVETQYF
many TRBJ2-1 TRBD2 TRBV28 TGTGCCAGCAGTTTGGCGGGAGACTCCTACAATGAGCAGTTCTTC CASSLAGDSYNEQFF
many TRBJ1-5 - TRBV9 TGTGCCAGCAGCGTAGGGACAAATCAGCCCCAGCATTTT CASSVGTNQPQHF
- TRBJ1-1 TRBD1 TRBV3-1 TGTGCCAGCAGCCGGGACAGGGGGGTTGACACTGAAGCTTTCTTT CASSRDRGVDTEAFF
few TRBJ1-5 - TRBV2 TGTGCCAGCAGTGATACAGCTAACAGGGAGCCCCAGCATTTT CASSDTANREPQHF
- TRBJ2-1 - TRBV7-2 TGTGCCAGCAGCTTAGCCGGGACGGACGCCTACAATGAGCAGTTCTTC CASSLAGTDAYNEQFF
few TRBJ1-2 - TRBV20-1 TGCAGTGCTAGAGATCTGGGCACTAACTATGGCTACACCTTC CSARDLGTNYGYTF
many TRBJ2-1 - TRBV5-1 TGCGCCAGCAGCTTGTTTGGCTACAATGAGCAGTTCTTC CASSLFGYNEQFF
many TRBJ2-4 - TRBV28 TGTGCCAGCAGTTACGGATTCCAAGAAGCCAAAAACATTCAGTACTTC CASSYGFQEAKNIQYF
- TRBJ1-6 - TRBV6-2/TRBV6-3 TGTGCCAGCAGTTACCCGATAGGGGGTAATTCACCCTTCCACTTT CASSYPIGGNSPFHF
few TRBJ1-1 - TRBV7-3 TGTGCCAGCAGCTTGAGGCCGGTCTTAAACACTGAAGCTTTCTTT CASSLRPVLNTEAFF
few TRBJ1-1 - TRBV5-1 TGCGCCAGCAGTACCTCAGGCTTACCTGAAGCTTTCTTT CASSTSGLPEAFF
few TRBJ2-7 - TRBV3-1 TGTGCCAGCAGCCACCCCGGGACACGCTCCTACGAGCAGTACTTC CASSHPGTRSYEQYF
- TRBJ1-1 - TRBV18 TGTGCCAGCTCACCTGAGAGGGACACTGAAGCTTTCTTT CASSPERDTEAFF
many TRBJ2-3 - TRBV12-3/TRBV12-4 TGTGCCAGCAGTTTCGGTACTAGCCAGGCAGATACGCAGTATTTT CASSFGTSQADTQYF
few TRBJ1-5 - TRBV28 TGTGCCAGCAGTCTCCAGGGACCGAGCCGGGTGCATTTT CASSLQGPSRVHF
few TRBJ2-7 TRBD1 TRBV2 TGTGCCAGCAGTGCCGGGACAGGGAGTGGCTACGAGCAGTACTTC CASSAGTGSGYEQYF
few TRBJ1-2 - TRBV9 TGTGCCAGCAGCTCACCCCCTACAGGGCATGGCTACACCTTC CASSSPPTGHGYTF
many TRBJ2-7 - TRBV2 TGTGCCAGCAGTGGAGATCGCGAGCAGTACTTC CASSGDREQYF
many TRBJ2-1 - TRBV5-1 TGCGCCAGCAGCTTGGGGTCCGGAAGCCTCTCCTACAATGAGCAGTTCTTC CASSLGSGSLSYNEQFF
- TRBJ2-7 - TRBV5-6 TGTGCCAGCAGCTTTTCAGACTACGAGCAGTACTTC CASSFSDYEQYF
- TRBJ1-2 TRBD1 TRBV2 TGTGCCAGCAGTTGGACAGGGCGGGATGGCTACACCTTC CASSWTGRDGYTF
many TRBJ2-3 - TRBV5-1 TGCGCCAGCAGCCGGAGACAGCACACAGATACGCAGTATTTT CASSRRQHTDTQYF
- TRBJ2-3 TRBD2 TRBV29-1 TGCAGCGTTGAAAGCCTAGCGGGAGGTGGGACAGATACGCAGTATTTT CSVESLAGGGTDTQYF
many TRBJ2-5 - TRBV29-1 TGCAGCGTTGAAGAGGCGAGGGAGACCCAGTACTTC CSVEEARETQYF
many TRBJ2-5 - TRBV7-9 TGTGCCAGCAGCCCTCTAAATTCGGAGACCCAGTACTTC CASSPLNSETQYF
many TRBJ2-2 - TRBV5-1 TGCGCCAGCAGCTTGGAACTTTGGGGGGCCGGCGGGGAGCTGTTTTTT CASSLELWGAGGELFF
many TRBJ2-7 TRBD1 TRBV7-2 TGTGCCAGCACTGACCTGGGGGGGACAGGGTGGTCCGAGCAGTACTTC CASTDLGGTGWSEQYF
- TRBJ2-5 TRBD1 TRBV30 TGTGCCTGGAACCAGGGGGCAGGGGAGACCCAGTACTTC CAWNQGAGETQYF
many TRBJ1-5 - TRBV7-2 TGTGCCAGCAGCTTTTTCGCGGCGAATCAGCCCCAGCATTTT CASSFFAANQPQHF
few TRBJ2-7 - TRBV12-3/TRBV12-4 TGTGCCAGCATTCGAGCGGAGGGGCTCTCCTACGAGCAGTACTTC CASIRAEGLSYEQYF
- TRBJ2-7 TRBD2 TRBV20-1 TGCAGTGCTAGTTTAGCGGGAGTCTCCCACGAGCAGTACTTC CSASLAGVSHEQYF
- TRBJ2-1 TRBD2 TRBV9 TGTGCCAGCAGCGTAGTTAGGGCTAGCGGGAGAAGTGAGCAGTTCTTC CASSVVRASGRSEQFF
- TRBJ2-7 - TRBV6-2/TRBV6-3 TGTGCCAGCAGTTACCCGGGAGTATACGAGCAGTACTTC CASSYPGVYEQYF
- TRBJ2-7 - TRBV14 TGTGCCAGCAGCCAAGATCTAAGGCTAGGGGGCTCCTACGAGCAGTACTTC CASSQDLRLGGSYEQYF
- TRBJ1-1 - TRBV7-8 TGTGCCAGCAGCTTAGTAAGGGGTAGGGCTTTCTTT CASSLVRGRAFF
- TRBJ1-1 - TRBV5-1 TGCGCCAGCAGCTTGGAACAACCGAACACTGAAGCTTTCTTT CASSLEQPNTEAFF
few TRBJ2-7 TRBD2 TRBV11-2 TGTGCCAGCAGCCGTGGACTAGCGATCGCCTACGAGCAGTACTTC CASSRGLAIAYEQYF
few TRBJ1-1 - TRBV4-1 TGCGCCAGCAGCCGTGGCAGAGACACTGAAGCTTTCTTT CASSRGRDTEAFF
- TRBJ1-5 - TRBV12-3/TRBV12-4 TGTGCCACCCTGACGGGAGGTAGGGACCAGCCCCAGCATTTT CATLTGGRDQPQHF
once TRBJ2-3 - TRBV11-3 TGTGCCAGCAGCTTAGGGGTGGACCACGGGACGCAGTATTTT CASSLGVDHGTQYF